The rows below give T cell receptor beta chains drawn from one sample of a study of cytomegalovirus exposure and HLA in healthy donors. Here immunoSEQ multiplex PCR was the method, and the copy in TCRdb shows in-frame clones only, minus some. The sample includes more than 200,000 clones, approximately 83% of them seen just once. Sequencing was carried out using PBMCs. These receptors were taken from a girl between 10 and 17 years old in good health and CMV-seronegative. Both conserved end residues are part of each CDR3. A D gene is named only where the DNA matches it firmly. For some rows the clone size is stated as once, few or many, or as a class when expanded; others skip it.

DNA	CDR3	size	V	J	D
TGTGCCAGCAGTGAGGGGCCCTACGAGCAGTACTTC	CASSEGPYEQYF	NA	TRBV2	TRBJ2-7	NA
TGTGCCAGCAGTTTATGGGGGGTAACTAATGAAAAACTGTTTTTT	CASSLWGVTNEKLFF	NA	TRBV27	TRBJ1-4	NA
TGTGCCACCAGCAAGACAGCTACATTGGGGGGAGGAGAAAAACTGTTTTTT	CATSKTATLGGGEKLFF	NA	TRBV15	TRBJ1-4	NA
TGTGCCACCAGCCCTTATGGGGGACAGGGGTTCACCGGGGAGCTGTTTTTT	CATSPYGGQGFTGELFF	NA	TRBV15	TRBJ2-2	TRBD1
TGTGCCAGTAGTATAAGCGTAACTGCCAGCTCCTACAATGAGCAGTTCTTC	CASSISVTASSYNEQFF	NA	TRBV19	TRBJ2-1	NA
TGTGCCAGTAGTATCTTATTTAGGCGGAGTCACCAAGAGACCCAGTACTTC	CASSILFRRSHQETQYF	NA	TRBV19	TRBJ2-5	NA
TGTTCCAGCAGCCCTAGATCGGATTCTAACTATGGCTACACCTTC	CSSSPRSDSNYGYTF	NA	TRBV7-9	TRBJ1-2	NA
TGTGCCACCAGTGGGGGCGCAGATACGCAGTATTTT	CATSGGADTQYF	few	TRBV10-3	TRBJ2-3	NA
TGTGCCAGTAGTTACCAGGTCCCCCTTCAAGCCGGGGAGCTGTTTTTT	CASSYQVPLQAGELFF	NA	TRBV19	TRBJ2-2	NA
TGTGCCAGCAGCGTTGGGGTGCTAGCGGGGGGACAAGAGACCCAGTACTTC	CASSVGVLAGGQETQYF	NA	TRBV9	TRBJ2-5	TRBD2
TGCAGTGCTCAACAGGAAAAACTGTTTTTT	CSAQQEKLFF	NA	TRBV20-1	TRBJ1-4	NA
TGTGCCAGCAGCGTTACCCCAGGGGTTTCAAACACAGATACGCAGTATTTT	CASSVTPGVSNTDTQYF	NA	TRBV9	TRBJ2-3	NA
TGTGCCAGCAGCTTGATGACAGGGGGGGGAGAAGAAAAACTGTTTTTT	CASSLMTGGGEEKLFF	NA	TRBV11-2	TRBJ1-4	TRBD1
TGTGCCAGCAGCACTAGGACCGGGTCAGACTATGGCTACACCTTC	CASSTRTGSDYGYTF	NA	TRBV7-9	TRBJ1-2	NA
TGTGCCAGCAGCCGGGACAGAAACTATGGCTACACCTTC	CASSRDRNYGYTF	NA	TRBV4-2	TRBJ1-2	TRBD1
TGTGCCTGGAGTGTACGGGAGGCAGTCTCGGGAGCTTTCTTT	CAWSVREAVSGAFF	NA	TRBV30	TRBJ1-1	NA
TGTGCCAGCAGTTCCCGGACTAGCGGCTCCTACGAGCAGTACTTC	CASSSRTSGSYEQYF	NA	TRBV6-1	TRBJ2-7	TRBD2
TGTGCCAGCAGTTATCGAGCGGGTAGGCAAGAGACCCAGTACTTC	CASSYRAGRQETQYF	NA	TRBV6-5	TRBJ2-5	NA
TGTGCCAGCAGATGGAGTATATCGGGAAAAGACAATGAGCAGTTCTTC	CASRWSISGKDNEQFF	once	TRBV11-2	TRBJ2-1	NA
TGTGCCAGCAGCTTAGAACAGTTTAATACGCAGTATTTT	CASSLEQFNTQYF	NA	TRBV7-6	TRBJ2-3	NA
TGTGCCAGCAGCCCAGTCGGGAGTAGAACCGGGGAGCTGTTTTTT	CASSPVGSRTGELFF	NA	TRBV11-2	TRBJ2-2	NA
TGTGCCAGCAGCCTAAGCAGCGACGGAACTAATCAGCCCCAGCATTTT	CASSLSSDGTNQPQHF	NA	TRBV9	TRBJ1-5	NA
TGTGCCAGCAGTCCCGGGACAGGGGAAACTAATGAAAAACTGTTTTTT	CASSPGTGETNEKLFF	NA	TRBV28	TRBJ1-4	TRBD1
TGTGCCAGTAGTAGGGGGGTGGCCACGAACACAGATACGCAGTATTTT	CASSRGVATNTDTQYF	NA	TRBV19	TRBJ2-3	NA
TGCGCCAGCAGGCGCAAGGGACAGGCGGAGACCCAGTACTTC	CASRRKGQAETQYF	NA	TRBV10-2	TRBJ2-5	TRBD1
TGTGCCAGCAGCCAGGCGGGGACTAGCTCCTACAATGAGCAGTTCTTC	CASSQAGTSSYNEQFF	NA	TRBV5-4	TRBJ2-1	TRBD2
TGTGCCACCAGCAGAGATCTGTCGAGGGTGCGGACTGAAGCTTTCTTT	CATSRDLSRVRTEAFF	NA	TRBV15	TRBJ1-1	NA
TGTGCCAGCAACGGACAGACTGGCTACACCTTC	CASNGQTGYTF	NA	TRBV28	TRBJ1-2	NA
TGTGCCAGCAGCTTCTTACAGGTGAACACTGAAGCTTTCTTT	CASSFLQVNTEAFF	once	TRBV6-5	TRBJ1-1	NA
TGTGCCAGCAGTTACTCAGTAGGGACAGGGCAAGATACGCAGTATTTT	CASSYSVGTGQDTQYF	NA	TRBV6-5	TRBJ2-3	TRBD1
TGTGCCAGCACACCGGGGGGAGTGGGTGAGCAGTACTTC	CASTPGGVGEQYF	NA	TRBV5-4	TRBJ2-7	TRBD2
TGTGCCAGCAGCCCCCGGGGACAGTTTTCTGGAAACACCATATATTTT	CASSPRGQFSGNTIYF	NA	TRBV9	TRBJ1-3	TRBD1
TGCGCCAGCAGCTTGGCTAGCGGGAGCTCCTACGAGCAGTACTTC	CASSLASGSSYEQYF	NA	TRBV5-1	TRBJ2-7	TRBD2
TGTGCCAGCAGCTTGAGAGGAAAGAGAACCGCTGAAGCTTTCTTT	CASSLRGKRTAEAFF	NA	TRBV5-6	TRBJ1-1	NA
TGTGCCAGCAGTGAGAATCCAGCGGGGGGAACAGATACGCAGTATTTT	CASSENPAGGTDTQYF	NA	TRBV2	TRBJ2-3	TRBD2